The 26 T cell receptor beta chains in this list originate from one sample, sequenced in a study of blood T cell repertoires in COVID-19 (dated by TCRdb to about 2020). Library prep was done by the immunoSEQ multiplex PCR assay. Held by TCRdb, this immuneACCESS table contains in-frame sequences only and omits some clones. Under half of the omission traces to an unresolved V gene where checked; the cause of the rest is unknown. This sample gives some 250,000 clones in total; 82% of them show up just once. Of the sample, roughly an eighth is held by the ten largest clones. The material sequenced was peripheral blood. The receptors stem from a woman aged 60-75 years with active or convalescent COVID-19.

The rearrangement uses TRBV27 and TRBJ2-7; TRBD2 agrees at 14 bases. CDR1 and CDR2 (germline): MNHEY, SMNVEV (reference sequence). The CDR3 has 17 amino acids. J was trimmed by 6 bases and V by 4 bases; bases with no gene match: 11. The CDR3, as DNA: TGTGCCAGCAGTTCCCCGAGACTAGCGGGGGGGCCAGGCGAGCAGTACTTC. Protein: CASSSPRLAGGPGEQYF.

This clone came up a few times. The genes are TRBV11-2 and TRBJ1-4; 7 bases align to TRBD1. Germline V gives CDR1 SGHAT, CDR2 FQNNGV. CDR3 size: 16 residues. Trimming at V came to 1 base and at J to 3 bases, leaving 5 bases not matched to a gene. CDR3 protein: CASSLGTGEPNEKLFF. CDR3 DNA sequence: TGTGCCAGCAGCTTAGGCACAGGGGAACCTAATGAAAAACTGTTTTTT.

This chain links TRBV18 with TRBJ1-4, with TRBD1 identical over 7 bases. This CDR3 contains 18 residues. Looked up from germline, CDR1 is KGHSH and CDR2 is LQKENI. The ends lost 0 bases at V and 7 bases at J; junction bases unmatched: 14. CDR3 nucleotide sequence: TGTGCCAGCTCACCACCCGATCACAGACAGGGAGGCAGTGAAAAACTGTTTTTT. This sequence encodes CASSPPDHRQGGSEKLFF.

The chain combines TRBV4-3 with TRBJ1-2; 8 positions match TRBD1. J lost 4 bases, V lost 0 bases, and 7 bases had no gene match. The CDR3 extends over 16 amino acids. CDR1 is LGHNA, CDR2 YSLEER, per germline. CDR3 DNA sequence: TGCGCCAGCAGCCAAGATTCCAGGGGGCTTAGCTATGGCTACACCTTC. Its protein product is CASSQDSRGLSYGYTF.

J is TRBJ1-6 and V is TRBV9; a possible D gene is TRBD1 (6 bases). Germline V CDR1 and CDR2: SGDLS, YYNGEE. Trimming cost V 3 bases and J 5 bases, with 15 bases left between them. CDR3 size: 16 residues. Here the CDR3 reads CASSDGGGRNNSPLHF. CDR3 coding DNA: TGTGCCAGCAGCGACGGGGGGGGCAGAAATAATTCACCCCTCCACTTT.

The J gene is TRBJ2-3, the V gene TRBV5-8; 12 bases are a match to TRBD2. The CDR3 runs 15 residues. Germline V gene sequence: CDR1 SGHTS, CDR2 YDEGEE. V was clipped by 0 bases and J by 6 bases; unmatched bases: 2. CDR3 in DNA: TGTGCCAGCAGCTTGGGGACTAGCGGGGCTGATACGCAGTATTTT. It encodes CASSLGTSGADTQYF.

The chain joins TRBV5-4 to TRBJ1-5; no definite D call. The CDR3 extends over 14 amino acids. Between the trimmed V and J ends, which lost 1 base and 5 bases, there was a span of 10 bases. Germline CDR1 and CDR2: SGHNT and YYREEE (reference sequence). DNA of the CDR3: TGTGCCAGCAGCTTGTTAGGCGGGGATCAGCCCCAGCATTTT. Protein product: CASSLLGGDQPQHF.

The gene calls are TRBV6-5 and TRBJ2-2; 9 nucleotides agree with TRBD1. The CDR3 sequence is 15 residues long. The germline V gene has CDR1 MNHEY and CDR2 SVGAGI. V dropped 2 bases and J dropped 6; count of bases not matched to a gene: 4. The CDR3 loop reads CASSYRGQGPGELFF. In DNA, the CDR3 is TGTGCCAGCAGTTACCGCGGACAGGGGCCCGGGGAGCTGTTTTTT.

The chain couples TRBV7-7 to TRBJ2-1; 10 bases are a match to TRBD2. V shed 5 bases and J 3 bases; nucleotides not matched to a gene: 7. Germline V gene data show CDR1 as SSHAT and CDR2 as FNYEAQ (reference sequence). The CDR3 is 16 residues long. The CDR3 coding sequence is TGTGCCAGCAGCGGAAGAGCGGGGGGGAGCTACAATGAGCAGTTCTTC. Translation: CASSGRAGGSYNEQFF.

The chain combines TRBV24-1 with TRBJ1-2; maybe TRBD1 (6 bases). V was pared by 4 bases and J by 8 bases, with 10 bases between. The CDR3 spans 12 residues. Germline-derived CDR1 and CDR2 are KGHDR and SFDVKD. For the CDR3, the DNA is TGTGCCACCAGTGACGGGGGGCGCGGCTACACCTTC. Amino acid sequence: CATSDGGRGYTF.

The V and J genes are TRBV25-1 and TRBJ1-6; 7 bases are a match to TRBD1. The CDR3 consists of 16 residues. Germline lookup yields CDR1 MGHDK and CDR2 SYGVNS. V dropped 8 bases and J dropped 2; count of bases not matched to a gene: 9. In DNA form, the CDR3 reads TGTGCCAGCCTCCCTGAGGGGGCAACCTATAATTCACCCCTCCACTTT. This codes for CASLPEGATYNSPLHF.

The chain couples TRBV2 to TRBJ2-1; D possibly corresponds to TRBD1 (6 bases). V lost 6 bases and J 3 bases, leaving 12 bases between the germline ends. There are 14 residues in the CDR3. The germline V gene encodes CDR1 SNHLY and CDR2 FYNNEI. Here the CDR3 DNA reads TGTGCCAGCAGCCTCAACAGGGACTACAATGAGCAGTTCTTC. Protein product: CASSLNRDYNEQFF.

This chain connects TRBV6-2 or TRBV6-3 to TRBJ1-2; 7 bases map to TRBD1. The CDR3 spans 15 residues. Germline loops: CDR1 MNHEY, CDR2 SVGEGT. Trimming cost V 0 bases and J 5 bases; bases outside gene matches: 6. CDR3 sequence: CASSYSRGRGYGYTF. CDR3 nucleotides: TGTGCCAGCAGTTACTCTAGGGGGCGCGGTTATGGCTACACCTTC.

The chain joins TRBV7-2 to TRBJ1-2, with D possibly TRBD1 on 6 matching bases. The CDR3 covers 16 residues. V gave up 0 bases and J gave up 8 bases, with 19 bases separating them. Germline V gene sequence: CDR1 SGHTA, CDR2 FQGNSA. The CDR3 region has the DNA TGTGCCAGCAGCTTAGCGCGTGGGGGCTACCAGGGGGGCTACACCTTC. Translating gives CASSLARGGYQGGYTF.

The CDR3 nucleotides are TGTGCCAGCAGCAAGGACAGGGTTAACACTGAAGCTTTCTTT. Translated: CASSKDRVNTEAFF. The gene calls are TRBV6-2 or TRBV6-3 and TRBJ1-1; 8 bases are a match to TRBD1. Looked up from germline, CDR1 is MNHEY and CDR2 is SVGEGT. V was pared by 6 bases and J by 2 bases, with 5 bases of the junction left unmatched. This CDR3 is built from 14 residues.

The chain is built from TRBV27 and TRBJ1-6; no firm D call. V was shortened by 5 bases and J by 0 bases, with 17 bases between the two germline ends. Germline assignment: CDR1 MNHEY and CDR2 SMNVEV (reference sequence). The CDR3 covers 18 residues. The DNA of the CDR3 is TGTGCCAGCAGTGGACGCGGGCAGTCAAGCTCCTATAATTCACCCCTCCACTTT. This translates into CASSGRGQSSSYNSPLHF.

J is TRBJ1-3 and V is TRBV25-1; D might be TRBD1 (5 bases). Germline values: CDR1 MGHDK, CDR2 SYGVNS. CDR3 length: 17 residues. Trimming left V 1 base short and J 0 bases short, with 13 bases between. CDR3 coding DNA: TGTGCCAGCAGTGAATCTGCCGGGGGGAGCTCTGGAAACACCATATATTTT. Translated: CASSESAGGSSGNTIYF. Drawing the rest from reference TRBV25-1 and TRBJ1-3, the complete variable domain is EADIYQTPRYLVIGTGKKITLECSQTMGHDKMYWYQQDPGMELHLIHYSYGVNSTEKGDLSSESTVSRIRTEHFPLTLESARPSHTSQYLCASSESAGGSSGNTIYFGEGSWLTVV.

The chain has TRBV4-1 and TRBJ2-1; 12 bases align to TRBD2. V was clipped by 8 bases and J by 4 bases; unmatched bases: 3. CDR3 length: 14 residues. Germline V gives CDR1 MGHRA, CDR2 YSYEKL. This chain's CDR3 is CASAGTSGYNEQFF. The DNA of the CDR3 is TGCGCCAGCGCCGGGACTAGCGGGTACAATGAGCAGTTCTTC.

In DNA form, the CDR3 reads TGTGCCAGCAGCCTTATGTGGGGACAGGGAGGGGAAAAACTGTTTTTT. This sequence encodes CASSLMWGQGGEKLFF. The rearrangement links TRBV3-1 (or the pseudogene TRBV3-2) to TRBJ1-4; 9 positions agree with TRBD1. CDR1 is LGHDT, CDR2 YNNKEL, per germline (reference sequence). This CDR3 has 16 amino acids. Trimming took 4 bases from V and 8 from J; bases not matched to a gene: 11.

This clone was found once. The V call is TRBV7-3, the J call TRBJ2-1; D possibly corresponds to TRBD2 (7 bases). The CDR3 is 15 amino acids. V shed 1 base and J shed 4 bases, with 11 bases lying between them. CDR1 is SGHTA, CDR2 FQGTGA, per germline. DNA for the CDR3: TGTGCCAGCAGCTTAAGGGGGGGCATGTACAATGAGCAGTTCTTC. It encodes CASSLRGGMYNEQFF.

The rearrangement links TRBV6-6 to TRBJ1-1; the D is unclear. Trimming stripped 6 bases from V and 4 bases from J, with 15 bases between. The V gene's germline CDR1 is MNHNY and CDR2 SVGAGI (reference sequence). The CDR3 runs to 14 residues. CDR3 sequence (DNA): TGTGCCAGCAGGATGGACGGAGGGTCCACTGAAGCTTTCTTT. Protein product: CASRMDGGSTEAFF.

This clone was counted only a few times. The genes are TRBV5-1 and TRBJ1-6, with 7 positions matching TRBD1. Germline V gene sequence: CDR1 SGHRS, CDR2 YFSETQ. After removal of 1 base from V and 9 bases from J, the junction contained 10 bases not matched to a gene. The length of the CDR3 is 16 residues. CDR3 nucleotides: TGCGCCAGCAGCTTGTGGGGGACAGAAACTGGTTCACCCCTCCACTTT. This sequence encodes CASSLWGTETGSPLHF.

The J gene is TRBJ1-6, the V gene TRBV7-9; 7 nucleotides match TRBD1. The CDR3 extends over 17 amino acids. V gave up 3 bases and J gave up 7 bases; unmatched junction bases: 12. The germline CDR1 and CDR2 sequences are SEHNR and FQNEAQ (reference sequence). For the CDR3, the DNA is TGTGCCAGCAGCTTTAATAGGGGGCATTCCCACAATTCACCCCTCCACTTT. Residues: CASSFNRGHSHNSPLHF. Full variable domain (remainder filled in from reference TRBV7-9 and TRBJ1-6): DTGVSQNPRHKITKRGQNVTFRCDPISEHNRLYWYRQTLGQGPEFLTYFQNEAQLEKSRLLSDRFSAERPKGSFSTLEIQRTEQGDSAMYLCASSFNRGHSHNSPLHFGNGTRLTVT.

This clone was picked up many times. This chain joins TRBV13 and TRBJ2-5; 8 bases fit TRBD2. The CDR3 has 14 residues. The germline V gene has CDR1 PRHDT and CDR2 FYEKMQ (reference sequence). The J segment lost 1 base and the V segment lost 4 bases, leaving 2 bases of the junction unmatched. CDR3 protein: CASSWTSSQETQYF. The CDR3 bases are TGTGCCAGCAGCTGGACTAGCTCCCAAGAGACCCAGTACTTC.

A single count supports this clone. This chain links TRBV18 with TRBJ2-2, with 9 bases aligning to TRBD1. The trim removed 3 bases at V and 7 bases at J, leaving 6 bases unmatched. CDR1 and CDR2 from the germline V gene are KGHSH and LQKENI. This CDR3 contains 15 residues. CDR3: CASSPGTGTSGELFF. CDR3 coding DNA: TGTGCCAGCTCACCCGGGACAGGGACGAGCGGGGAGCTGTTTTTT.

This chain uses TRBV6-5 with TRBJ1-1; a weak D match, TRBD1 (5 bases). The V end was cut by 0 bases, the J end by 5 bases, with 10 bases between. Germline V gene lookup returns CDR1 MNHEY and CDR2 SVGAGI. This CDR3 contains 14 residues. The CDR3 nucleotides read TGTGCCAGCAGTTACTCTTCAGGGTGGACTGAAGCTTTCTTT. Its protein product is CASSYSSGWTEAFF.